This TCR beta chain stems from a study of T-cell memory formation after mild COVID-19 listed by TCRdb under 2021. Study-level background: Most TCR sequence clusters were specific to one of the two donors. T-cell clones expanding and contracting after mild COVID-19 in two donors were tracked by longitudinal TCRalpha and TCRbeta repertoire sequencing. The cohort was made up of two young adult volunteers, one female and one male, who were previously healthy.

The investigation overall reported the following: Some responding clones were detected in pre-infection memory, suggesting pre-existing cross-reactive memory T cells joined the SARS-CoV-2 response. Clones that contracted from day 15 to 85 showed balanced CD4/CD8 phenotypes, whereas a second wave of clones that expanded from day 15 to 37 leaned towards CD4+. SARS-CoV-2 specificity of the second-wave clones peaking on day 37 was not confirmed. Contracting CD4+ clones were located mainly in the CM and EM memory subsets, whereas CD8+ clones were found to be enriched in EMRA. Only two mild cases were covered by the study, and larger cohorts that include severe cases with pre-infection samples were considered necessary.

CDR1 and CDR2, looked up from the germline V gene, are KGHDR and SFDVKD. The CDR3 holds 15 amino acids from the cysteine to the phenylalanine. Here the CDR3 DNA is all that survives: 45 bases in frame from base 1. Here V drops 3 bases and J drops 5 bases, and the junction holds 0 bases not matched to any gene. Sequenced on an Illumina NovaSeq 6000. Using 5'RACE with constant-segment primers, TCRalpha and TCRbeta cDNA libraries were constructed, with sample barcodes and unique molecular identifiers added in the process. RNA was extracted from every sample with Trizol reagent. Library amplification was performed in two PCR steps, and a second sample barcode and Illumina TruSeq adapters were introduced in the second step. Libraries were sequenced on an Illumina NovaSeq with 2 x 150 bp paired-end reads. On the authors' methods: Reads were demultiplexed and collapsed into UMI-guided consensus sequences with migec v1.2.7. Using mixcr v2.1.11, UMI consensuses were aligned to TRA and TRB V and J templates and then assembled into clonotypes. Clonotypes were classified as expanded or contracted when called significant by both edgeR and NoisET, with noise models trained on biological replicates. For edgeR calls, a false discovery rate-adjusted p below 0.01 and a log2 fold-change threshold of 1 were applied. As an exploratory analysis of dynamics, max-normalized trajectories of the 1000 most abundant clonotypes were examined with PCA combined with hierarchical clustering. Separately sequenced CD4+ and CD8+ repertoires were used to assign a CD4 or CD8 phenotype to each responding clone. TCRdb trimmed public reads at Q25 via fastp, called clones via MiXCR and kept in-frame beta chains. CDR3 protein duplicates are merged, each entry listing the most common genes and DNA. These V and J calls are TCRdb output, not the study's own analysis. The table for this sample lists 300,000 to 350,000 distinct CDR3 sequences; 14% of them were counted only once. The ten largest account for over 20% of the sample.

PBMCs were isolated by Ficoll-Paque density gradient centrifugation. The sample holds a few counts of this clonotype. Its recognized antigen is unknown. No per-base quality is available; no much larger clone lies one base away. The receptor's source is a young man who had mild COVID-19 (a few samples of this study predate the infection). The sample titles of this study are shuffled in the database, so cell type and time point are left out; the donor was told from shared clones. Recombination linked TRBV24-1 to TRBJ2-2; 12 bases in the middle match TRBD2. Sequences were obtained from PBMCs or a T cell subset sorted from them (not recorded which). The CDR3 region: CATSDTSGGTGELFF. The nucleotides read TGTGCCACCAGTGATACTAGCGGGGGGACCGGGGAGCTGTTTTTT.